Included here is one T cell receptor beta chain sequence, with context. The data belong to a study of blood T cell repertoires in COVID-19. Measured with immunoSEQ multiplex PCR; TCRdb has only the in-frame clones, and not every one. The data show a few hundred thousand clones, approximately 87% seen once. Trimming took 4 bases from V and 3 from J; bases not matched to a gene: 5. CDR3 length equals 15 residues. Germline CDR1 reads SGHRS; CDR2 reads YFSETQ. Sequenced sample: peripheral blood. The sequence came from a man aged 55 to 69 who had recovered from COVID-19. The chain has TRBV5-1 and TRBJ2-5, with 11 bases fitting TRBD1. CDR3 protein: CASSLGQGAKETQYF. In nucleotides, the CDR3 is TGCGCCAGCAGCCTCGGACAGGGGGCAAAAGAGACCCAGTACTTC.